The next 11 T cell receptor beta chains were all read from a single sample in a study of T cells expressing NK-cell markers (TCRdb year 2020). Library generation was performed with 5' RACE. Data came from an Illumina HiSeq 2000. The reads were reprocessed in TCRdb, with one entry per CDR3 protein sequence and no accompanying DNA. This sample's table has entries for 300,000 to 500,000 distinct CDR3 sequences. Of the sample, 9.5% to 12% is held by the ten largest clones. The specimen sequenced was blood T cells: a sorted CD56 or NKG2C T cell subset, CD4+ or CD8+ T cells, or bulk PBMC T cells (not recorded which). These receptors all come from a woman between 45 and 65 years old in good health. Donor details come from another sample of the same person, matched by shared clones.

This chain uses TRBV9 with TRBJ2-1; TCRdb indicates TRBD2, and absent DNA this call remains unverified. The length of the CDR3 is 18 residues. CDR1 and CDR2 (germline): SGDLS, YYNGEE. The CDR3: CASSVDRVAGSPYNEQFF. Combining the CDR3 with reference TRBV9 and TRBJ2-1 gives the whole variable domain DSGVTQTPKHLITATGQRVTLRCSPRSGDLSVYWYQQSLDQGLQFLIQYYNGEERAKGNILERFSAQQFPDLHSELNLSSLELGDSALYFCASSVDRVAGSPYNEQFFGPGTRLTVL.

The V gene is TRBV6-5, the J gene TRBJ2-1; checking the TCRdb D call of TRBD1 is not possible without DNA. Germline CDR1 is MNHEY and CDR2 is SVGAGI. The CDR3 runs to 13 residues. The CDR3 protein is CASTADRVGEQFF.

The chain recombines TRBV11-3 with TRBJ2-1; there is no DNA to check the TCRdb D call of TRBD1. This CDR3 has 18 residues. Germline loops: CDR1 SGHNT, CDR2 YENEEA. CDR3 region: CASSLEAFGTGMYNEQFF.

This chain uses TRBV10-2 with TRBJ2-7. Germline V gene data show CDR1 as WSHSY and CDR2 as SAAADI. This CDR3 comprises 14 residues. CDR3 sequence reads: CASSSDDRSYEQYF.

The V and J genes are TRBV28 and TRBJ2-2; TCRdb's D call of TRBD1 is untestable without DNA. Germline CDR1 is MDHEN and CDR2 is SYDVKM. This CDR3 spans 15 amino acids. The CDR3 protein is CASHLAGGNTGELFF.

This chain links TRBV5-1 with TRBJ2-7; TCRdb names TRBD2, which stays unverified in the absence of DNA. CDR3 length: 15 residues. The germline V gene has CDR1 SGHRS and CDR2 YFSETQ. The CDR3: CASSSSGRSSYEQYF.

The chain has TRBV29-1 and TRBJ2-5; TCRdb reports TRBD1, a call that lacks DNA to check it against. This CDR3 is 14 amino acids long. The germline CDR1 and CDR2 sequences are SQVTM and ANQGSEA. The CDR3 loop reads CSADREIGRETQYF.

V and J are TRBV11-3 and TRBJ2-5; without DNA, the TCRdb call of TRBD1 cannot be checked. Germline assignment: CDR1 SGHNT and CDR2 YENEEA. The CDR3 is 15 amino acids. CDR3 sequence: CASSARVGVGETQYF.

The rearrangement uses TRBV7-3 and TRBJ2-5; absent DNA, TCRdb's TRBD2 call cannot be checked. The length of the CDR3 is 15 residues. Germline values: CDR1 SGHTA, CDR2 FQGTGA. CDR3: CASSRLAGKGETQYF.

This CDR3 is CASSFSTGEVYEQYF. The rearrangement joins TRBV5-5 to TRBJ2-7; absent DNA, TCRdb's TRBD1 call cannot be checked. Looked up from germline, CDR1 is SGHKS and CDR2 is YYEKEE (reference sequence). CDR3 size: 15 residues.

The J gene is TRBJ2-5, the V gene TRBV20-1; TCRdb names TRBD2, which stays unverified in the absence of DNA. CDR3 length: 15 residues. CDR1 is DFQATT, CDR2 SNEGSKA, per germline (reference sequence). CDR3 loop: CSAYPGLAGEETQYF.